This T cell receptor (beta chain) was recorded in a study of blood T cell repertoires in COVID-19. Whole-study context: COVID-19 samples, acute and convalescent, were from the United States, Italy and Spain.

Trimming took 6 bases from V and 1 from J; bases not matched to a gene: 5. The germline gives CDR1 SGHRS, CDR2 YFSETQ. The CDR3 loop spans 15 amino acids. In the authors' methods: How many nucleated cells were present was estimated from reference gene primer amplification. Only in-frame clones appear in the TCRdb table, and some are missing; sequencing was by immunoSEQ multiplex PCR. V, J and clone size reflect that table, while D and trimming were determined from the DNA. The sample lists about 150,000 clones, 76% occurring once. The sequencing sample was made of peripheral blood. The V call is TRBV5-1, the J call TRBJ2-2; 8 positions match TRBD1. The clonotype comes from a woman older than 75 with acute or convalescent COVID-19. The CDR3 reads CASKVGTGNTGELFF. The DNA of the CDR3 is TGCGCCAGCAAAGTAGGGACAGGGAACACCGGGGAGCTGTTTTTT.